The text below deals with one TCR beta chain. Its antigen remains unidentified. The PCR was carried out with 60 Vbeta primers and 13 Jbeta primers. As processed by the authors: Roughly 80 million unique TCR beta chains, 9 million to 12 million shared, were counted in a later analysis. Sequencing was performed with immunoSEQ multiplex PCR; in TCRdb, only in-frame clones are kept and a portion is missing. V and J calls and clone size are copied from that table; D and trimming were computed from the DNA. Found here are about 200,000 clones; the top ten clones hold roughly 1.1%. This entry is derived from a study of cytomegalovirus exposure and HLA in healthy donors. Findings and caveats of the study: CMV serostatus was the only immune exposure information that was available. In a later analysis, TCR beta V- and J-gene trimming showed a link to a missense DCLRE1C variant.

Although they were nominally healthy when sampled, donors likely had unrecorded immune exposures. This CDR3 has 13 residues. V was clipped by 4 bases and J by 5 bases, with 12 bases between them. From germline, CDR1 is SGHRS and CDR2 YFSETQ. This receptor was obtained from a girl aged 2 to 10 in good health and CMV-seropositive. Sequencing was performed on PBMCs. The chain carries TRBV5-1 and TRBJ2-5; possible D gene TRBD1, 6 bases. The CDR3 nucleotides read TGCGCCAGCAGCATTACAGGGTGGGAGACCCAGTACTTC. It codes for CASSITGWETQYF.